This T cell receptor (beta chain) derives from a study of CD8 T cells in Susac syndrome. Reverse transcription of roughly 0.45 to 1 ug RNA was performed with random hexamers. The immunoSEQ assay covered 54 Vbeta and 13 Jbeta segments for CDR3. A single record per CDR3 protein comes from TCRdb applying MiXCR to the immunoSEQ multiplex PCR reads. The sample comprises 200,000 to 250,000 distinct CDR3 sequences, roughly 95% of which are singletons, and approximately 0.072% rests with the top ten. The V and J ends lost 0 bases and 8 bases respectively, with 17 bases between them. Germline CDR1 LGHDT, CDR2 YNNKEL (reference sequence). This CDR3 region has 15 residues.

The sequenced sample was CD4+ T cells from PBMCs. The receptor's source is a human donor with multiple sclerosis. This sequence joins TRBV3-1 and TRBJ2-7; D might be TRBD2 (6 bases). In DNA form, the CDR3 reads TGTGCCAGCAGCCAAGATAAGCGGGCCGTGCTCAAGCAGTACTTC. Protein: CASSQDKRAVLKQYF.